The 15 T cell receptor beta chains reported below all come from one sample, sequenced in a study of T-cell memory formation after mild COVID-19. In TCRdb, the 5' RACE reads were re-called with MiXCR into one record per CDR3 protein. The sample lists about 440,000 distinct CDR3 sequences, 20% occurring once. Material for sequencing was PBMCs or a T cell subset sorted from them (not recorded which). All receptors come from an adult woman who had mild COVID-19 (a few samples of this study predate the infection). Cell type and time point are not known.

This clonotype was observed a handful of times. The rearrangement uses TRBV5-1 and TRBJ2-5; possibly TRBD2 for D (6 bases). The CDR3 spans 14 residues. V lost 2 bases and J 10 bases, leaving 18 bases between the germline ends. Germline V gene lookup returns CDR1 SGHRS and CDR2 YFSETQ. Written as DNA, the CDR3 is TGCGCCAGCAGCTTAGGCGGGGCCCCATTGGACCAGTACTTC. Translation gives CASSLGGAPLDQYF.

This clonotype was observed a few times. The J gene is TRBJ2-5, the V gene TRBV7-2; D is uncertain. Trimming shortened V by 5 bases and J by 5 bases, and 15 bases separated the two germline ends. Germline CDR1 is SGHTA and CDR2 is FQGNSA. The CDR3 has 14 amino acids. CDR3 nucleotide sequence: TGTGCCAGCAGCCCCGGCTATGGATCCGAGACCCAGTACTTC. Its protein is CASSPGYGSETQYF.

The chain uses TRBV6-2 or TRBV6-3 and TRBJ2-7; D remains ambiguous. This CDR3 contains 11 residues. CDR1 and CDR2 (germline): MNHEY, SVGEGT. V shed 6 bases and J shed 6 bases, with 9 bases lying between them. The CDR3 is CASSRPGEQYF. The DNA of the CDR3 is TGTGCCAGCAGCCGGCCGGGCGAGCAGTACTTC.

There are a few counts of this clonotype. The rearrangement joins TRBV12-3 or TRBV12-4 to TRBJ1-2, with D maybe TRBD1 (6 bases). This CDR3 is built from 14 residues. V was clipped by 4 bases and J by 7 bases, with 16 bases between them. CDR3: CASSSGQKSGGYTF. CDR3 DNA: TGTGCCAGCAGTTCAGGACAGAAGTCGGGTGGCTACACCTTC.

This clonotype was recorded a few times. This rearrangement joins TRBV12-3 or TRBV12-4 to TRBJ2-7, with D uncertain. Between the trimmed V and J ends, which lost 6 bases and 12 bases, there was a span of 15 bases. The CDR3 is 11 amino acids. CDR3 amino acids: CASSSSAKRYF. CDR3 in DNA: TGTGCCAGCAGCTCTTCCGCGAAACGGTACTTC.

V is TRBV9 and J is TRBJ1-2; tentatively, D is TRBD1 (5 bases). CDR1 and CDR2 from the germline V gene are SGDLS and YYNGEE. The length of the CDR3 is 15 residues. Trimming took 4 bases from V and 4 from J, leaving 17 bases between them. CDR3 in amino acids: CASSRGGAGSYGYTF. The CDR3 DNA follows: TGTGCCAGCAGCCGAGGAGGGGCGGGGAGCTATGGCTACACCTTC.

This clonotype was detected many times. The V and J genes are TRBV11-2 and TRBJ2-1, with no clear D. V shed 4 bases and J shed 9 bases, with 7 bases lying between them. The CDR3 length is 11 residues. The V gene's germline CDR1 is SGHAT and CDR2 FQNNGV. CDR3 region: CASSSGPEQFF. DNA for the CDR3: TGTGCCAGCAGCTCGGGTCCTGAGCAGTTCTTC.

This clonotype has a handful of counts. The V and J genes are TRBV12-3 or TRBV12-4 and TRBJ2-7, with TRBD1 identical over 9 bases. The J segment lost 5 bases and the V segment lost 6 bases, leaving 11 bases of the junction unmatched. This CDR3 comprises 15 residues. CDR3 sequence: CASSPPNRGHDEQYF. The CDR3 DNA reads TGTGCCAGCAGCCCCCCCAACAGGGGGCACGACGAGCAGTACTTC.

This chain links TRBV14 with TRBJ1-4, with D unresolved. V was clipped by 5 bases and J by 4 bases, with 20 bases between them. CDR3 length: 17 amino acids. Looked up from germline, CDR1 is SGHDN and CDR2 is FVKESK. CDR3 nucleotide sequence: TGTGCCAGCAGCGACACGGGTGGTACCTGGGATAATGAAAAACTGTTTTTT. Encoded protein: CASSDTGGTWDNEKLFF.

The V and J genes are TRBV7-9 and TRBJ1-6; 7 positions match TRBD1. J was trimmed by 0 bases and V by 1 base; bases with no gene match: 3. The germline V gene encodes CDR1 SEHNR and CDR2 FQNEAQ (reference sequence). CDR3 length equals 17 residues. The CDR3 region is CASSLGQGSSYNSPLHF. Written as DNA, the CDR3 is TGTGCCAGCAGCTTAGGACAGGGAAGCTCCTATAATTCACCCCTCCACTTT.

This clonotype was detected a few times. The chain links TRBV7-2 to TRBJ1-5, with 8 bases that match TRBD1. Germline V CDR1 and CDR2: SGHTA, FQGNSA. The CDR3 is 14 residues long. V dropped 4 bases and J dropped 9; count of bases not matched to a gene: 8. CDR3 nucleotides: TGTGCCAGCAGCTCCCGGACAGGGATCGGGCCCCAGCATTTT. This codes for CASSSRTGIGPQHF. Full variable domain (rest looked up from reference TRBV7-2 and TRBJ1-5): GAGVSQSPSNKVTEKGKDVELRCDPISGHTALYWYRQSLGQGLEFLIYFQGNSAPDKSGLPSDRFSAERTGGSVSTLTIQRTQQEDSAVYLCASSSRTGIGPQHFGDGTRLSIL.

V usage is TRBV7-3 and J usage is TRBJ2-1; a weak D match, TRBD1 (5 bases). CDR1 is SGHTA, CDR2 FQGTGA, per germline. CDR3 length: 13 residues. Trimming cost V 5 bases and J 7 bases, with 12 bases left between them. The CDR3 DNA reads as TGTGCCAGCAGCCAGGGTCCAAAAAATGAGCAGTTCTTC. Amino acids: CASSQGPKNEQFF. Based on the CDR3 plus reference TRBV7-3 and TRBJ2-1, the full variable domain is GAGVSQTPSNKVTEKGKYVELRCDPISGHTALYWYRQSLGQGPEFLIYFQGTGAADDSGLPNDRFFAVRPEGSVSTLKIQRTERGDSAVYLCASSQGPKNEQFFGPGTRLTVL.

The chain combines TRBV24-1 with TRBJ2-2; D possibly corresponds to TRBD2 (6 bases). This CDR3 is built from 13 residues. With 7 bases removed from V and 7 bases from J, the gap between germline ends came to 12 bases. From germline, CDR1 is KGHDR and CDR2 SFDVKD. The CDR3 spells CATSEGGIGELFF. In nucleotides, the CDR3 is TGTGCCACCAGCGAAGGAGGGATCGGGGAGCTGTTTTTT.

The chain has TRBV2 and TRBJ2-4, with 9 bases matching TRBD1. Unmatched junction bases numbered 5, after V lost 6 bases and J lost 8 bases. The CDR3 totals 13 residues. Germline values: CDR1 SNHLY, CDR2 FYNNEI. The chain's CDR3 is CASSGTGSYIQYF. The CDR3 region has the DNA TGTGCCAGCAGCGGGACAGGGTCTTACATTCAGTACTTC.

In this sample, this clonotype turned up a few times. This chain joins TRBV27 and TRBJ2-7; TRBD2 aligns across 7 bases. The V gene's germline CDR1 is MNHEY and CDR2 SMNVEV (reference sequence). V lost 2 bases to trimming and J lost 0 bases; unmatched junction nucleotides: 7. The CDR3 runs 16 residues. The CDR3 DNA reads as TGTGCCAGCAGTTTAAAGGGAGGGACTTACTCCTACGAGCAGTACTTC. This codes for CASSLKGGTYSYEQYF.